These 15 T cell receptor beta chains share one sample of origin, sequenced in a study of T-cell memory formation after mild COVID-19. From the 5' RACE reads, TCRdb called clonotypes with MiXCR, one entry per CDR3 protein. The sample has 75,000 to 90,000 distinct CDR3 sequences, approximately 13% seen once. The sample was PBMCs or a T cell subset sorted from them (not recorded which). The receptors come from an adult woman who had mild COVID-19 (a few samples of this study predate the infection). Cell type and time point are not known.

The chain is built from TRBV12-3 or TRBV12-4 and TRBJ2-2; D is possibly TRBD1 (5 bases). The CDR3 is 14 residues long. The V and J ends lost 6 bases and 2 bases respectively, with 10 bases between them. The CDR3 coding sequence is TGTGCCAGCAGGGGGCAGGCCAACACCGGGGAGCTGTTTTTT. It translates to CASRGQANTGELFF.

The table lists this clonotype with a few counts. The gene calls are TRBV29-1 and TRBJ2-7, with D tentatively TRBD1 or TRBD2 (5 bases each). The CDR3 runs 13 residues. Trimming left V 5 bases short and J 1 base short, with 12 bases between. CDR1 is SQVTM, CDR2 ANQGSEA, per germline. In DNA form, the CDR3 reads TGCAGCGTTTCGGGGCAGGGTTCCTACGAGCAGTACTTC. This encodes CSVSGQGSYEQYF.

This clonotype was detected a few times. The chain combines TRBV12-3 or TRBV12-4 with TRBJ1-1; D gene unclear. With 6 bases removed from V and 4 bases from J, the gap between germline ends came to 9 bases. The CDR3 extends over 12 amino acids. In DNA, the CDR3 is TGTGCCAGCAGCTCGGGAAGCACTGAAGCTTTCTTT. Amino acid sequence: CASSSGSTEAFF.

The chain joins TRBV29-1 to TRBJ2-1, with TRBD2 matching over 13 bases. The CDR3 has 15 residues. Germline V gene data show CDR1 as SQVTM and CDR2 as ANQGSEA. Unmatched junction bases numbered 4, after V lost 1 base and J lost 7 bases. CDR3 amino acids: CSVEATSGGANEQFF. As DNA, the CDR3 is TGCAGCGTTGAAGCAACTAGCGGGGGGGCGAATGAGCAGTTCTTC.

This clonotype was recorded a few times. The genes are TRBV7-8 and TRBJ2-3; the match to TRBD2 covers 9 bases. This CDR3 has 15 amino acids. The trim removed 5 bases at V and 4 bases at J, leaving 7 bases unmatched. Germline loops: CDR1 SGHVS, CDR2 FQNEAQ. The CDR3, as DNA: TGTGCCAGCAGCCCCCTGGCGGGAGGGGCAGATACGCAGTATTTT. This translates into CASSPLAGGADTQYF.

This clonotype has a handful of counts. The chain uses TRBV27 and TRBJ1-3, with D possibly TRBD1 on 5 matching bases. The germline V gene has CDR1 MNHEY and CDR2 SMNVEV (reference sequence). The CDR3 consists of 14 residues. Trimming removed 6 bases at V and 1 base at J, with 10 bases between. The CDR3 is CASRTDASGNTIYF. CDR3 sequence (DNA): TGTGCCAGCAGGACAGACGCTTCTGGAAACACCATATATTTT.

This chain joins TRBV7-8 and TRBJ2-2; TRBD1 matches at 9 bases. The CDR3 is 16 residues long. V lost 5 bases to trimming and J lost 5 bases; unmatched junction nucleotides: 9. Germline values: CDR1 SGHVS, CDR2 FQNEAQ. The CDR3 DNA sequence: TGTGCCAGCAGCCCATTGGACAGGGGCGGGACCGGGGAGCTGTTTTTT. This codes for CASSPLDRGGTGELFF.

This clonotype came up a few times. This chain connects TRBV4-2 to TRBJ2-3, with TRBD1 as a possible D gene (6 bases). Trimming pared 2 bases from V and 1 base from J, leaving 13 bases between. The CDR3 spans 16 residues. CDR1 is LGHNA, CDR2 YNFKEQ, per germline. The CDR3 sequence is CASSQWPRGGTDTQYF. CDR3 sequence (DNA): TGTGCCAGCAGCCAATGGCCCAGGGGCGGCACAGATACGCAGTATTTT.

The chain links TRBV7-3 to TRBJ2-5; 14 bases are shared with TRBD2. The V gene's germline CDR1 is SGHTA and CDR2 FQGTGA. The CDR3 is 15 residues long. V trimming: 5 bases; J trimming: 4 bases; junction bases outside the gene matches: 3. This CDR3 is CASSHGLAGGETQYF. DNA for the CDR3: TGTGCCAGCAGCCACGGACTAGCGGGAGGAGAGACCCAGTACTTC.

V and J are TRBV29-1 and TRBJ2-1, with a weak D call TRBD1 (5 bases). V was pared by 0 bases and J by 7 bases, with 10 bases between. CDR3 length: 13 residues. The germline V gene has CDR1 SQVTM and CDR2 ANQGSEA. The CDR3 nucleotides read TGCAGCGTTGAAGAGCAGGGTGGGAATGAGCAGTTCTTC. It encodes CSVEEQGGNEQFF.

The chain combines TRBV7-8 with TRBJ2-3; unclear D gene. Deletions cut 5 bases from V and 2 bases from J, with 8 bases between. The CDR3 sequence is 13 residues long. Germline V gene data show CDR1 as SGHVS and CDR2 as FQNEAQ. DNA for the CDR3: TGTGCCAGCAGCCCATTGACCACAGATACGCAGTATTTT. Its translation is CASSPLTTDTQYF.

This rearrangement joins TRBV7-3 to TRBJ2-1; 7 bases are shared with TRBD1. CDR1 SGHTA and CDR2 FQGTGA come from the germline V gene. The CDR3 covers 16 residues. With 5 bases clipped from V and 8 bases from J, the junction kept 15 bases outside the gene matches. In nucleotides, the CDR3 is TGTGCCAGCAGCGCTCCAGACAGGGCGCCCTTAGATGAGCAGTTCTTC. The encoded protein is CASSAPDRAPLDEQFF.

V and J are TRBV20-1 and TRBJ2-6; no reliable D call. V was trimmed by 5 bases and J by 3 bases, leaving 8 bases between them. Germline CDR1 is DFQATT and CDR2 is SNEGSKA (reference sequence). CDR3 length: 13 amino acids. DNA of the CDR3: TGCAGTGCTCCAGCTATTGGGGCCAACGTCCTGACTTTC. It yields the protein CSAPAIGANVLTF.

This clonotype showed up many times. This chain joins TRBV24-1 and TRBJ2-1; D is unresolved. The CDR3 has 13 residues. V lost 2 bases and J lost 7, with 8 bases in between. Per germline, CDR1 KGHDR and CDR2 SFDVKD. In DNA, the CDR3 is TGTGCCACCAGTGATTCCAGGTGGAATGAGCAGTTCTTC. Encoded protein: CATSDSRWNEQFF.

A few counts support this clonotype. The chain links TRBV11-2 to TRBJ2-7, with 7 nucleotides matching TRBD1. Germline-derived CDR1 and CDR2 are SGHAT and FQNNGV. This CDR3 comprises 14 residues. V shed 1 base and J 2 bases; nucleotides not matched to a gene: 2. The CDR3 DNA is TGTGCCAGCAGCTTAGGGGGACAGACCTACGAGCAGTACTTC. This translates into CASSLGGQTYEQYF.